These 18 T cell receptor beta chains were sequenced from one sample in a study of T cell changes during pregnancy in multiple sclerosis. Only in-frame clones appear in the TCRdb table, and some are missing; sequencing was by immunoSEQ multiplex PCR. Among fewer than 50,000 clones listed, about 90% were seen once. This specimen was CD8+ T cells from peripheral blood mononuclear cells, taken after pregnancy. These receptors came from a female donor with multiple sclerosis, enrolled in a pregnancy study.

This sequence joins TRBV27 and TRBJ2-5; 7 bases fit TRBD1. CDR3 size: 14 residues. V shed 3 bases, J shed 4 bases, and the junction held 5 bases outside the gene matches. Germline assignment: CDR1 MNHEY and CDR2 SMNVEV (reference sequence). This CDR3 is CASSFGQVGETQYF. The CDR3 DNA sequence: TGTGCCAGCAGTTTTGGACAGGTTGGAGAGACCCAGTACTTC.

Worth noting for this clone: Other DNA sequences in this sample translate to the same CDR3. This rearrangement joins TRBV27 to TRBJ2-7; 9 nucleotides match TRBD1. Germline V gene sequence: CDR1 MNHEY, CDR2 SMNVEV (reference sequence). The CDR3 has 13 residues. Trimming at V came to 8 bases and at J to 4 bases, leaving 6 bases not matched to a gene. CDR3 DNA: TGTGCCAGCTCACCGGGACAGGGTTACGAGCAGTACTTC. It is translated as CASSPGQGYEQYF.

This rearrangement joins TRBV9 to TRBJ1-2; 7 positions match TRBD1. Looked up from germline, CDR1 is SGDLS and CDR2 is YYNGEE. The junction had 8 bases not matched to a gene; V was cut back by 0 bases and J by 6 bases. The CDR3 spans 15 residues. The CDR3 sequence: CASSVVTQGLDGYTF. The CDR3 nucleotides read TGTGCCAGCAGCGTAGTCACACAGGGGCTGGATGGCTACACCTTC.

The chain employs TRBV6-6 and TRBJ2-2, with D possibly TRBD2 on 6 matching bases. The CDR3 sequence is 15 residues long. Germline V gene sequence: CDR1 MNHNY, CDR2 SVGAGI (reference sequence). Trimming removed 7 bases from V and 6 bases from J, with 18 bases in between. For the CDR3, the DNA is TGTGCCAGCACTATGGGACCGACTAGTCCCGGGGAGCTGTTTTTT. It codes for CASTMGPTSPGELFF.

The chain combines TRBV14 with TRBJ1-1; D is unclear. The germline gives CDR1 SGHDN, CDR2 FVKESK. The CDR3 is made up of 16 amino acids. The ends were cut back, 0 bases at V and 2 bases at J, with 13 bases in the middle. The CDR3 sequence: CASSQEATGFNTEAFF. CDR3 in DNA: TGTGCCAGCAGCCAAGAGGCAACGGGGTTTAACACTGAAGCTTTCTTT. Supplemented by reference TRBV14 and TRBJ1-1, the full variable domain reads EAGVTQFPSHSVIEKGQTVTLRCDPISGHDNLYWYRRVMGKEIKFLLHFVKESKQDESGMPNNRFLAERTGGTYSTLKVQPAELEDSGVYFCASSQEATGFNTEAFFGQGTRLTVV.

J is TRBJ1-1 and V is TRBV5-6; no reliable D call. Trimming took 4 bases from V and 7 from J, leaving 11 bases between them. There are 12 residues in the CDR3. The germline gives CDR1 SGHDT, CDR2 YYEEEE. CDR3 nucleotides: TGTGCCAGCAGCCTCGGGAGCCTTGAAGCTTTCTTT. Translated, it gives CASSLGSLEAFF. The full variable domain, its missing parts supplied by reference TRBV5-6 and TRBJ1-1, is DAGVTQSPTHLIKTRGQQVTLRCSPKSGHDTVSWYQQALGQGPQFIFQYYEEEERQRGNFPDRFSGHQFPNYSSELNVNALLLGDSALYLCASSLGSLEAFFGQGTRLTVV.

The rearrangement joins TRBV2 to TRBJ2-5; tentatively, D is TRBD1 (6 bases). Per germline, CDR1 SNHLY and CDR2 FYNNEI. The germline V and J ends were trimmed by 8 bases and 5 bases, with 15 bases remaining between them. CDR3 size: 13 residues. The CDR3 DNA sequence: TGTGCCAGCCTCGACAGGAATTACGAGACCCAGTACTTC. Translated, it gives CASLDRNYETQYF.

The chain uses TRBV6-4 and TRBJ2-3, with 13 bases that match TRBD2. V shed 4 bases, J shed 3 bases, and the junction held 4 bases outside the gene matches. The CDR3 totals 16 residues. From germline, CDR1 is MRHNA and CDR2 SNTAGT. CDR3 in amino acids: CASSASTSGGTDTQYF. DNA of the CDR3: TGTGCCAGCAGTGCGTCGACTAGCGGGGGGACAGATACGCAGTATTTT.

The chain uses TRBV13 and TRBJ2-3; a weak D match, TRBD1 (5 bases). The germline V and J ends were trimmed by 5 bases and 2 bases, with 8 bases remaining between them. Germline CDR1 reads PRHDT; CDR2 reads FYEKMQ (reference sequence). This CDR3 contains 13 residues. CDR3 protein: CASSTTVTDTQYF. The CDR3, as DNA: TGTGCCAGCAGCACGACAGTCACAGATACGCAGTATTTT.

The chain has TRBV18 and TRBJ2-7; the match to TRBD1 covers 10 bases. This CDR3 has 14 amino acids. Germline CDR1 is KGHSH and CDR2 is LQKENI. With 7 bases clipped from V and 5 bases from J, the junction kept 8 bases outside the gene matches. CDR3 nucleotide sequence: TGTGCCAGCTTGGGCCCGGACAGGGGGGACGAGCAGTACTTC. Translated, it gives CASLGPDRGDEQYF.

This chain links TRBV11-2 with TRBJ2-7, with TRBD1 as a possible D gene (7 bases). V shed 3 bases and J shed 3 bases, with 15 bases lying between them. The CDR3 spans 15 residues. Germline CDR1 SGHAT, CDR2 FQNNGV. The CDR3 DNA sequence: TGTGCCAGCAGCTTTAGTCAGGGGGGACTCTACGAGCAGTACTTC. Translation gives CASSFSQGGLYEQYF.

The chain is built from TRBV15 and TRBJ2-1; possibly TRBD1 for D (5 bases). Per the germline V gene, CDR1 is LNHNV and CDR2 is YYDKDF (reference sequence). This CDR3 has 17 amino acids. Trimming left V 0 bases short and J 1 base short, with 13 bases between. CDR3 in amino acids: CATSRDNGRGSYNEQFF. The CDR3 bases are TGTGCCACCAGCAGAGATAACGGAAGGGGTTCCTACAATGAGCAGTTCTTC.

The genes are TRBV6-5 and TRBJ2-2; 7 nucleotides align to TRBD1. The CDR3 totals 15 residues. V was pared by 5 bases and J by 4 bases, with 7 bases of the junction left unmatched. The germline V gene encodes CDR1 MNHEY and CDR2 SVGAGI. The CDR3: CASSRDSATTGELFF. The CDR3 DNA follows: TGTGCCAGCAGTAGGGACAGCGCAACCACCGGGGAGCTGTTTTTT.

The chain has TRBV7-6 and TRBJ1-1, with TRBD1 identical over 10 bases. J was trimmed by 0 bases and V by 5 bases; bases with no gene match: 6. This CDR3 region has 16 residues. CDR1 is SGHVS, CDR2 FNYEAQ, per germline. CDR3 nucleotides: TGTGCCAGCAGCCCCGGGACAGGGGAACTGAACACTGAAGCTTTCTTT. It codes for CASSPGTGELNTEAFF.

CDR3 region: CASSLAGTEHGYTF. The CDR3, as DNA: TGTGCCAGCAGCTTAGCGGGGACAGAACATGGCTACACCTTC. The chain combines TRBV7-6 with TRBJ1-2, with 7 nucleotides matching TRBD1. This CDR3 has 14 amino acids. Losses at the gene ends were 0 bases for V and 6 bases for J; bases not matched to a gene: 4. The V gene's germline CDR1 is SGHVS and CDR2 FNYEAQ. The whole variable domain, filled in from reference TRBV7-6 and TRBJ1-2, reads GAGVSQSPRYKVTKRGQDVALRCDPISGHVSLYWYRQALGQGPEFLTYFNYEAQQDKSGLPNDRFSAERPEGSISTLTIQRTEQRDSAMYRCASSLAGTEHGYTFGSGTRLTVV.

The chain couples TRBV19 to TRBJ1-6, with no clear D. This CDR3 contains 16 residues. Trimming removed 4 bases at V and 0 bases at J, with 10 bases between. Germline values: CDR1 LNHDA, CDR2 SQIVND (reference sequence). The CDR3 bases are TGTGCCAGTAGTAATTCCACGAGCTCCTATAATTCACCCCTCCACTTT. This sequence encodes CASSNSTSSYNSPLHF.

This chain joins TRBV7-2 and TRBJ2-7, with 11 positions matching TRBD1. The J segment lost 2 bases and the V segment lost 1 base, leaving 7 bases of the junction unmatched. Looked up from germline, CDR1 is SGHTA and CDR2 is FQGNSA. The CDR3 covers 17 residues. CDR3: CASSLVQDRGLPYEQYF. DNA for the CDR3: TGTGCCAGCAGCTTAGTACAGGACAGGGGGCTTCCCTACGAGCAGTACTTC. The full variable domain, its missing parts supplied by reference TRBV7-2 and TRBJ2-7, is GAGVSQSPSNKVTEKGKDVELRCDPISGHTALYWYRQSLGQGLEFLIYFQGNSAPDKSGLPSDRFSAERTGGSVSTLTIQRTQQEDSAVYLCASSLVQDRGLPYEQYFGPGTRLTVT.

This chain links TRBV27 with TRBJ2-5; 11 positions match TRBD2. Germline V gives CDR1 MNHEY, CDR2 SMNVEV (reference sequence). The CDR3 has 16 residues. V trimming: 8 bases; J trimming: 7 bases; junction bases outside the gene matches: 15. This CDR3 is CASGRTSGSHEGTQYF. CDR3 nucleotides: TGTGCCAGCGGACGGACTAGCGGGTCCCACGAAGGGACCCAGTACTTC.